What follows are 4 T cell receptor beta chains derived from one specimen sequenced in a study of T cells in Graves' hyperthyroidism and ophthalmopathy. The investigators amplified TCR beta CDR3 regions from RNA transcripts. Researchers ran a first-round RT-PCR on the TCR CDR3 using the HTBI primer set. MiXCR, run by TCRdb on the multiplex PCR reads, gives a single entry per CDR3 protein. The sample has a few hundred thousand distinct CDR3 sequences, around 19% seen once. Sequencing was done on a sample of blood. All receptors derive from a middle-aged man with Graves' hyperthyroidism.

This clonotype was observed many times. The chain links TRBV7-3 to TRBJ2-5; 10 bases match TRBD1. The ends lost 6 bases at V and 6 bases at J; junction bases unmatched: 4. The CDR3 sequence is 13 residues long. Germline V lookup: CDR1 SGHTA, CDR2 FQGTGA. The CDR3 sequence: CASSRQGAKTQYF. For the CDR3, the DNA is TGTGCCAGCAGTCGACAGGGGGCGAAGACCCAGTACTTC.

This clonotype was observed at least ten times. The chain uses TRBV6-5 and TRBJ2-7, with no clear D. Germline V gives CDR1 MNHEY, CDR2 SVGAGI. There are 15 residues in the CDR3. Deletions cut 0 bases from V and 4 bases from J, with 13 bases between. The CDR3 DNA sequence: TGTGCCAGCAGTTACTCGAATATAATAACGTACGAGCAGTACTTC. Encoded protein: CASSYSNIITYEQYF.

This clonotype has at least ten counts. Here the CDR3 reads CASSYQSRTGSAFGDGYTF. Written as DNA, the CDR3 is TGTGCCAGCAGCTACCAATCCCGGACAGGGAGCGCCTTTGGGGATGGCTACACCTTC. The chain recombines TRBV11-3 with TRBJ1-2, with 8 bases fitting TRBD1. The CDR3 runs 19 residues. V dropped 4 bases and J dropped 6; count of bases not matched to a gene: 22. Germline-derived CDR1 and CDR2 are SGHNT and YENEEA. The variable domain in full, with the rest retrieved from reference TRBV11-3 and TRBJ1-2, is EAGVVQSPRYKIIEKKQPVAFWCNPISGHNTLYWYLQNLGQGPELLIRYENEEAVDDSQLPKDRFSAERLKGVDSTLKIQPAELGDSAVYLCASSYQSRTGSAFGDGYTFGSGTRLTVV.

The sample holds many counts of this clonotype. The V and J genes are TRBV20-1 and TRBJ1-1, with TRBD1 as a possible D gene (5 bases). With 0 bases removed from V and 1 base from J, the gap between germline ends came to 9 bases. CDR1 and CDR2 (germline): DFQATT, SNEGSKA (reference sequence). The CDR3 is 14 residues long. The CDR3 region has the DNA TGCAGTGCTAGAGACAGAAGGGGGAACACTGAAGCTTTCTTT. Amino acid sequence: CSARDRRGNTEAFF.